The 12 T cell receptor beta chains below were found in one sample sequenced in a study of lymphopenia after photon versus proton radiotherapy. Sequencing used immunoSEQ multiplex PCR; TCRdb keeps in-frame clones, though not all of them. The top ten clones hold 9.5% to 15% of a sample with 50,000 to 65,000 clones, 87% of them seen once. The specimen comprised peripheral blood, sampled from a patient treated with proton-based radiotherapy. The receptors originated from a man of 80 years or more with esophageal cancer.

The rearrangement links TRBV11-2 to TRBJ2-1; possibly TRBD1 or TRBD2 for D (6 bases each). The length of the CDR3 is 19 residues. V was cut by 0 bases and J by 9 bases, with 27 bases left in between. Germline lookup yields CDR1 SGHAT and CDR2 FQNNGV. The CDR3 bases are TGTGCCAGCAGCTTAGACCGGGGGCGGCTGGTCGGGGGACGGTCTGAGCAGTTCTTC. The encoded protein is CASSLDRGRLVGGRSEQFF.

The chain recombines TRBV19 with TRBJ2-3, with 7 bases aligning to TRBD2. V gave up 4 bases and J gave up 2 bases; unmatched junction bases: 6. The CDR3 runs 15 residues. The germline V gene has CDR1 LNHDA and CDR2 SQIVND (reference sequence). The CDR3 loop is CASSTLAVYTDTQYF. The CDR3 DNA reads TGTGCCAGTAGTACCCTAGCGGTTTACACAGATACGCAGTATTTT. Drawing the rest from reference TRBV19 and TRBJ2-3, the complete variable domain is DGGITQSPKYLFRKEGQNVTLSCEQNLNHDAMYWYRQDPGQGLRLIYYSQIVNDFQKGDIAEGYSVSREKKESFPLTVTSAQKNPTAFYLCASSTLAVYTDTQYFGPGTRLTVL.

The J gene is TRBJ1-3, the V gene TRBV27; D is ambiguous. The CDR3 is 11 amino acids. Germline V gene data show CDR1 as MNHEY and CDR2 as SMNVEV (reference sequence). The V gene lost 8 bases and the J gene lost 3 bases, with 5 bases spanning the gap. The CDR3: CASGIGNTIYF. The CDR3 DNA follows: TGTGCCAGCGGGATTGGAAACACCATATATTTT.

This chain connects TRBV19 to TRBJ2-3; no firm D call. The ends were cut back, 5 bases at V and 8 bases at J, with 11 bases in the middle. The CDR3 totals 12 residues. CDR1 and CDR2 (germline): LNHDA, SQIVND (reference sequence). In DNA form, the CDR3 reads TGTGCCAGTAGTCCGACCCTCGGTACGCAGTATTTT. Protein product: CASSPTLGTQYF.

V and J are TRBV7-2 and TRBJ1-5; a possible D gene is TRBD1 (5 bases). CDR1 is SGHTA, CDR2 FQGNSA, per germline. The CDR3 spans 15 residues. Trimming left V 5 bases short and J 0 bases short, with 11 bases between. The CDR3 here is CASSPRQRSNQPQHF. CDR3 nucleotide sequence: TGTGCCAGCAGCCCTCGACAGCGTAGCAATCAGCCCCAGCATTTT.

The rearrangement joins TRBV2 to TRBJ1-1; tentatively, D is TRBD1 (6 bases). The CDR3 is 17 residues long. V lost 1 base and J 0 bases, leaving 15 bases between the germline ends. Germline V gives CDR1 SNHLY, CDR2 FYNNEI. CDR3 loop: CASSEGFRTAMNTEAFF. For the CDR3, the DNA is TGTGCCAGCAGTGAAGGGTTTCGGACAGCAATGAACACTGAAGCTTTCTTT.

This clone was recorded only once. The chain joins TRBV7-2 to TRBJ2-5; possibly TRBD1 for D (5 bases). Germline V lookup: CDR1 SGHTA, CDR2 FQGNSA. With 1 base removed from V and 5 bases from J, the gap between germline ends came to 14 bases. The CDR3 contains 15 residues. CDR3 sequence: CASSLEGSRLETQYF. In nucleotides, the CDR3 is TGTGCCAGCAGCTTAGAGGGGTCTAGACTGGAGACCCAGTACTTC. The entire variable domain, with the rest obtained from reference TRBV7-2 and TRBJ2-5, is as follows: GAGVSQSPSNKVTEKGKDVELRCDPISGHTALYWYRQSLGQGLEFLIYFQGNSAPDKSGLPSDRFSAERTGGSVSTLTIQRTQQEDSAVYLCASSLEGSRLETQYFGPGTRLLVL.

This chain links TRBV5-8 with TRBJ1-5; D not certain. The germline V and J ends were trimmed by 3 bases and 1 base, with 14 bases remaining between them. From germline, CDR1 is SGHTS and CDR2 YDEGEE. This CDR3 is 16 amino acids long. CDR3 sequence reads: CASSSRVVGSNQPQHF. The CDR3, as DNA: TGTGCCAGCAGCTCTAGAGTAGTGGGGAGCAATCAGCCCCAGCATTTT.

V gene TRBV14 combines with J gene TRBJ2-2, with TRBD2 identical over 11 bases. Germline V CDR1 and CDR2: SGHDN, FVKESK. Trimming cost V 1 base and J 3 bases; bases outside gene matches: 4. The CDR3 is 17 residues long. CDR3 region: CASSQGALAGDTGELFF. The CDR3, as DNA: TGTGCCAGCAGCCAAGGGGCACTAGCGGGAGACACCGGGGAGCTGTTTTTT.

This clone was seen only once. The chain carries TRBV6-4 and TRBJ2-1; TRBD2 might be the D (6 bases). This CDR3 comprises 16 residues. Looked up from germline, CDR1 is MRHNA and CDR2 is SNTAGT. V lost 4 bases and J 10 bases, leaving 23 bases between the germline ends. CDR3 sequence: CASSAPVQGISGEQFF. CDR3 bases: TGTGCCAGCAGTGCCCCCGTGCAGGGAATCAGCGGGGAGCAGTTCTTC.

This chain connects TRBV2 to TRBJ2-5; D remains unclear. The germline V gene encodes CDR1 SNHLY and CDR2 FYNNEI. V was shortened by 9 bases and J by 2 bases, with 7 bases between the two germline ends. This CDR3 contains 11 residues. CDR3 DNA: TGTGCCAGTTCTCTACAAGAGACCCAGTACTTC. It translates to CASSLQETQYF. Looking up the rest from reference TRBV2 and TRBJ2-5 gives the full variable domain: EPEVTQTPSHQVTQMGQEVILRCVPISNHLYFYWYRQILGQKVEFLVSFYNNEISEKSEIFDDQFSVERPDGSNFTLKIRSTKLEDSAMYFCASSLQETQYFGPGTRLLVL.

The chain has TRBV2 and TRBJ2-1, with TRBD2 as a possible D gene (6 bases). The CDR3 has 17 amino acids. Deletions cut 5 bases from V and 2 bases from J, with 19 bases between. The V gene's germline CDR1 is SNHLY and CDR2 FYNNEI. This CDR3 reads CASSFRMGERAYNEQFF. CDR3 DNA: TGTGCCAGCAGTTTCCGAATGGGTGAGCGGGCCTACAATGAGCAGTTCTTC. The full variable domain, rest sourced from reference TRBV2 and TRBJ2-1, is EPEVTQTPSHQVTQMGQEVILRCVPISNHLYFYWYRQILGQKVEFLVSFYNNEISEKSEIFDDQFSVERPDGSNFTLKIRSTKLEDSAMYFCASSFRMGERAYNEQFFGPGTRLTVL.